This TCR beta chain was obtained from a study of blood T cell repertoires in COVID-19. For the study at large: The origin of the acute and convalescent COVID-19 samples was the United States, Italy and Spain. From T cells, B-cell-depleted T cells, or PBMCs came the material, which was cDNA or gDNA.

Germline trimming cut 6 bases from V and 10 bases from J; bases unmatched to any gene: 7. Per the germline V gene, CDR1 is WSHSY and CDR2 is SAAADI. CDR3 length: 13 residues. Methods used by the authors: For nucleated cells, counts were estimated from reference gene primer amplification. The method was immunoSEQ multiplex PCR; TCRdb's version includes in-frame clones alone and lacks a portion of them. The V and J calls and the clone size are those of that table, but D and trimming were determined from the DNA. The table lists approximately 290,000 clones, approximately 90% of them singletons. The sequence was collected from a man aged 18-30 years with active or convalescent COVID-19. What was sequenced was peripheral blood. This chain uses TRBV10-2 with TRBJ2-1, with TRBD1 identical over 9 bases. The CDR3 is CASRGDRVGEQFF. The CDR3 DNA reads TGCGCCAGCAGGGGGGACAGGGTTGGAGAGCAGTTCTTC.